This T cell receptor beta chain was sequenced in a study of blood T cell repertoires in COVID-19. Study as a whole: Spain, Italy and the United States supplied samples that represented acute and convalescent COVID-19. Sample material is recorded as cDNA or gDNA derived from T cells, B-cell-depleted T cells, or PBMCs.

As originally analysed: For nucleated cells, counts were estimated from reference gene primer amplification. This table comes from immunoSEQ multiplex PCR, and its TCRdb copy is limited to in-frame clones, with some not included. The V and J calls and clone size are taken from that table; D and trimming were inferred from the DNA. Of around 23,000 clones listed, around 90% are singletons. The J segment lost 3 bases and the V segment lost 5 bases, leaving 3 bases of the junction unmatched. The germline gives CDR1 SEHNR, CDR2 FQNEAQ (reference sequence). This CDR3 has 15 amino acids. This sequence joins TRBV7-9 and TRBJ2-2; TRBD1 matches 10 bases. The receptor was isolated from a human donor in a cohort sampled during active COVID-19. Sequencing was carried out using peripheral blood. CDR3: CASSLGTGDTGELFF. DNA of the CDR3: TGTGCCAGCAGCCTCGGGACAGGGGACACCGGGGAGCTGTTTTTT.